A selection of T cell receptor beta chains follows, all from one sample in a study of T cell responses to AZD1222 COVID-19 vaccine. Method: immunoSEQ multiplex PCR; TCRdb's copy keeps in-frame clones and lacks some. This sample's table has around 140,000 clones. Specimen: peripheral blood. The receptors derive from an adult in good health. Each CDR3 is given with its conserved first and last residue. Fields, in order: CDR3 protein, V gene, D gene. D genes are given only for firm matches.

cdr3_aa: CASSFIGQPRSGNTIYF
v_call: TRBV5-1
d_call: -

cdr3_aa: CASSFGPEGGLYEQYF
v_call: TRBV11-2
d_call: -

cdr3_aa: CASSLGRRNSPLHF
v_call: TRBV5-6
d_call: -

cdr3_aa: CASSFREGTEAFF
v_call: TRBV27
d_call: -

cdr3_aa: CASRTDYNSPLHF
v_call: TRBV5-1
d_call: -

cdr3_aa: CASSEEGGTDTQYF
v_call: TRBV6-1
d_call: -

cdr3_aa: CASSQVRVGTEAFF
v_call: TRBV3-1/TRBV3-2
d_call: -

cdr3_aa: CASSRLGTGYTF
v_call: TRBV5-6
d_call: -

cdr3_aa: CASRTQGDNSPLHF
v_call: TRBV7-9
d_call: -

cdr3_aa: CASSSPAGGTEAFF
v_call: TRBV6-5
d_call: -

cdr3_aa: CASTPPANTGELFF
v_call: TRBV5-1
d_call: -

cdr3_aa: CASSRGTGRNTGELFF
v_call: TRBV19
d_call: TRBD1

cdr3_aa: CASSLGPGNQPQHF
v_call: TRBV7-6
d_call: -

cdr3_aa: CASSLRQGRQETQYF
v_call: TRBV5-4
d_call: -

cdr3_aa: CASSLIGQGDGNTIYF
v_call: TRBV5-8
d_call: TRBD1

cdr3_aa: CASSPGVIKEKLFF
v_call: TRBV6-5
d_call: -

cdr3_aa: CASSLVGMNTEAFF
v_call: TRBV5-1
d_call: -

cdr3_aa: CAWSVGASGFQETQYF
v_call: TRBV30
d_call: -

cdr3_aa: CASSLRPGHHYGYAF
v_call: TRBV5-6
d_call: -

cdr3_aa: CASSQGKYREENSPLHF
v_call: TRBV4-3
d_call: -

cdr3_aa: CASSEPAGALQSYEQYF
v_call: TRBV10-1
d_call: TRBD2

cdr3_aa: CASSLAVDNSPLHF
v_call: TRBV5-6
d_call: -

cdr3_aa: CASSPWGEGRNTEAFF
v_call: TRBV4-2
d_call: -

cdr3_aa: CATRAGGSYNEQFF
v_call: TRBV7-2
d_call: -